Given below is one T cell receptor (beta chain) in context. The germline V gene encodes CDR1 MGHDK and CDR2 SYGVNS. The CDR3 is 13 residues long. V was clipped by 4 bases and J by 7 bases; unmatched bases: 6. The data were taken from a study of T cell clonotyping in hematopoietic cell transplantation. The table came from immunoSEQ multiplex PCR; TCRdb's copy has only in-frame clones and leaves some out. The profile shows more than 9,500 clones, 72% of them singletons. The TCR comes from a male patient between 60 and 69 years old who had an allogeneic stem cell transplant from an unrelated donor, so the T cells may come from the graft donor. Some clones in this sample may be carry-over from other donors' samples. The sample in question was peripheral blood mononuclear cells, obtained 180 days after allogeneic stem cell transplant. The chain recombines TRBV25-1 with TRBJ1-1; 7 positions match TRBD1. Here the CDR3 DNA reads TGTGCCAGCAGTGCCGGACAGGCTTATGAAGCTTTCTTT. Translating gives CASSAGQAYEAFF.